This is a list of T cell receptor beta chains from one sample in a study of T cells in Graves' hyperthyroidism and ophthalmopathy. Via MiXCR, TCRdb re-called the multiplex PCR reads, giving one row per CDR3 protein. The sample lists hundreds of thousands of distinct CDR3 sequences, 22% occurring once. Sequenced input: blood. Receptor source: a young man with Graves' ophthalmopathy. Each CDR3 is given with its conserved first and last residue. The order of the fields is D gene, J gene, clone size, V gene, CDR3 DNA, CDR3 protein. The D gene is left open where the match is weak. Clone size, where shown, is once, few, many, or a class for clones that have expanded.

>NA|TRBJ2-1|many|TRBV5-1
TGCGCCAGCAGCTTACTCGTAAACAATGAGCAGTTCTTC
CASSLLVNNEQFF
>TRBD1|TRBJ2-7|many|TRBV11-2
TGTGCCAGCAGCGTCATGACAGGGGGCGAGCAGTACTTC
CASSVMTGGEQYF
>TRBD2|TRBJ2-1|NA|TRBV2
TGTGCCAGCAGTCCAAGGACTAGCGGGGGAATCAATGAGCAGTTCTTC
CASSPRTSGGINEQFF
>NA|TRBJ2-1|NA|TRBV12-5
TGTGCTAGTGGTTCCCAGAGCTCCTACAATGAGCAGTTCTTC
CASGSQSSYNEQFF
>TRBD2|TRBJ2-1|few|TRBV7-8
TGTGCCAGCAGCTTAGCACCCCCCCTGGGCGGGAGGCGAATCGAGCAGTTCTTC
CASSLAPPLGGRRIEQFF
>NA|TRBJ2-1|many|TRBV3-1
TGTGCCAGCAGCTCCTATAGCGGTAGCTCCTACAATGAGCAGTTCTTC
CASSSYSGSSYNEQFF
>NA|TRBJ2-5|few|TRBV30
TGTGCCTGGAGTAACCGGGACTCCGGCGAAGAGACCCAGTACTTC
CAWSNRDSGEETQYF
>TRBD1|TRBJ1-1|NA|TRBV12-3/TRBV12-4
TGTGCCAGCAGTTTAAGCGTTCTAGGCAACAGGGGGCGGAAAACTGAAGCTTTCTTT
CASSLSVLGNRGRKTEAFF
>TRBD1|TRBJ2-5|few|TRBV6-1
TGTGCCAGCGGGACAGGGGTCGAGACCCAGTACTTC
CASGTGVETQYF
>NA|TRBJ2-1|few|TRBV5-5
TGTGCCAGCAGCTCCTCTGTAGCACAGACTTACAATGAGCAGTTCTTC
CASSSSVAQTYNEQFF
>NA|TRBJ2-1|few|TRBV28
TGTGCCAGCACCCCAGGGGCAGGTCCTTACAATGAGCAGTTCTTC
CASTPGAGPYNEQFF
>NA|TRBJ2-7|many|TRBV13
TGTGCCAGCAGCTTAGGCGGGACGTCTAGGGCCTACGAGCAGTACTTC
CASSLGGTSRAYEQYF
>TRBD1|TRBJ1-1|many|TRBV18
TGTGCCAGCTCATCCGGGACAGGGCTGAACACTGAAGCTTTCTTT
CASSSGTGLNTEAFF
>NA|TRBJ1-2|NA|TRBV11-2
TGTGCCAGCAGCCTCGTTACGGACAGCGGCTACACCTTC
CASSLVTDSGYTF
>NA|TRBJ1-5|NA|TRBV27
TGTGCCAGCAGTACTGTGGCAGGAGGTCAGCCCCAGCATTTT
CASSTVAGGQPQHF
>TRBD1|TRBJ1-1|many|TRBV20-1
TGCAGTGCGGAGACAGGGGCCACTGAAGCTTTCTTT
CSAETGATEAFF
>NA|TRBJ2-1|NA|TRBV5-1
TGCGCCAGCACCCGGGACGGGGGTGGTGAGCAGTTCTTC
CASTRDGGGEQFF
>NA|TRBJ2-7|many|TRBV27
TGTGCCAGCAGTTTAGAGGGAATAAGCCTCTCCTACGAGCAGTACTTC
CASSLEGISLSYEQYF
>NA|TRBJ2-7|many|TRBV20-1
TGCAGTGCTAGAGATCCGGGACCGCTGACCTACGAGCAGTACTTC
CSARDPGPLTYEQYF
>TRBD1|TRBJ1-5|once|TRBV6-2/TRBV6-3
TGTGCCAGCAGTGCGTACAGGGGAAAGGGACAGCCCCAGCATTTT
CASSAYRGKGQPQHF
>TRBD1|TRBJ1-2|NA|TRBV19
TGTGCCAGTAGTATAGGACAGGGGGCTTTGGACGGCTACACCTTC
CASSIGQGALDGYTF